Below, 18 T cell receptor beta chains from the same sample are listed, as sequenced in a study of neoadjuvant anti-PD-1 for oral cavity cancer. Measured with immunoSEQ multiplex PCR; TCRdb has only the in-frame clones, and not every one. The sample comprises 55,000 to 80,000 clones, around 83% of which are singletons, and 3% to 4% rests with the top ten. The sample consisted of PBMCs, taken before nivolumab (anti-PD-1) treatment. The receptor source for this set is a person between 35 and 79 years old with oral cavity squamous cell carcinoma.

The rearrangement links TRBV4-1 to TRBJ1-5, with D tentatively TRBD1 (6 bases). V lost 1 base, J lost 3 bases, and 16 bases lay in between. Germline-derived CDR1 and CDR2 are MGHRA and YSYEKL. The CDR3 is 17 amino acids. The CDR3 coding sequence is TGCGCCAGCAGCCAAGGGTGGCAGGGGTTCTCCAATCAGCCCCAGCATTTT. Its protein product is CASSQGWQGFSNQPQHF.

CDR3 sequence: CASSLDSNSYNSPLHF. The CDR3 bases are TGCGCCAGCAGCTTGGATTCCAACTCCTATAATTCACCCCTCCACTTT. This rearrangement joins TRBV5-1 to TRBJ1-6; D remains ambiguous. CDR1 is SGHRS, CDR2 YFSETQ, per germline. Between the trimmed V and J ends, which lost 0 bases and 0 bases, there was a span of 7 bases. This CDR3 has 16 amino acids.

The CDR3 protein is CASSLYRDRSSDTQYF. DNA of the CDR3: TGCGCCAGCAGCTTGTATAGGGACAGGTCTTCAGATACGCAGTATTTT. This chain connects TRBV5-1 to TRBJ2-3, with TRBD1 matching 8 bases. After removal of 1 base from V and 4 bases from J, the junction contained 8 bases not matched to a gene. Per the germline V gene, CDR1 is SGHRS and CDR2 is YFSETQ. The CDR3 covers 16 residues.

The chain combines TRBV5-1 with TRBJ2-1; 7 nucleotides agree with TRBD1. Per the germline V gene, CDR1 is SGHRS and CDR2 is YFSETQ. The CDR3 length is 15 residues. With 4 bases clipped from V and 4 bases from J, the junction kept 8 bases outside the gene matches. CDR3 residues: CASSVTGTAYNEQFF. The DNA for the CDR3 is TGCGCCAGCAGCGTGACTGGGACAGCGTACAATGAGCAGTTCTTC.

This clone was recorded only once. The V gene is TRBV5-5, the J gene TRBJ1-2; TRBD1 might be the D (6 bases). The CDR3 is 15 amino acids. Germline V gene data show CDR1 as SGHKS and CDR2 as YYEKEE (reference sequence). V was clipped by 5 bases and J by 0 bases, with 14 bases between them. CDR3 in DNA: TGTGCCAGCAGAATCGACAGGCTCTCTAACTATGGCTACACCTTC. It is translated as CASRIDRLSNYGYTF.

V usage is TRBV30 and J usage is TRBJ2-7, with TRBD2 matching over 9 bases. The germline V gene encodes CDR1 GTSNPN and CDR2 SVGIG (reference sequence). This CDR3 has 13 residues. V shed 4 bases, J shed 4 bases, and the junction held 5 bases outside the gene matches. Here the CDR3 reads CAWKVAGGYEQYF. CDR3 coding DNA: TGTGCCTGGAAAGTGGCGGGAGGGTACGAGCAGTACTTC.

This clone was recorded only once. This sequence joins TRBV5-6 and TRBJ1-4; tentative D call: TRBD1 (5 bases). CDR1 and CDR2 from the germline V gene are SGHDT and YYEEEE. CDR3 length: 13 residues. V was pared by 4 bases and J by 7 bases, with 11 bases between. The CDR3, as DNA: TGTGCCAGCAGCGAAGGGACCTCTGAAAAACTGTTTTTT. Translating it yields CASSEGTSEKLFF.

This chain's CDR3 is CASSLLPGQQNYGYTF. CDR3 DNA sequence: TGCGCCAGCAGCTTACTCCCGGGACAGCAAAACTATGGCTACACCTTC. The J gene is TRBJ1-2, the V gene TRBV5-1; 7 bases fit TRBD1. The V gene end was trimmed by 2 bases and the J gene end by 2 bases; junction bases not matched to a gene: 9. This CDR3 region has 16 residues. The germline CDR1 and CDR2 sequences are SGHRS and YFSETQ.

The DNA of the CDR3 is TGTGCCAGCAAGGGGACAGGTTATTTCTATGGCTACACCTTC. It codes for CASKGTGYFYGYTF. The genes are TRBV9 and TRBJ1-2; 8 bases match TRBD1. The CDR3 is made up of 14 amino acids. Germline loops: CDR1 SGDLS, CDR2 YYNGEE. The V gene end was trimmed by 6 bases and the J gene end by 4 bases; junction bases not matched to a gene: 8.

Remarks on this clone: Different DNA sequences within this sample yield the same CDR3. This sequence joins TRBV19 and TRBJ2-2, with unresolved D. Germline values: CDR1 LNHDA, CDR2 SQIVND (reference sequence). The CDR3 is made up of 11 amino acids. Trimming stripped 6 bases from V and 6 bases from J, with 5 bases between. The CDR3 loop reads CASSAPGELFF. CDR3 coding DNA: TGTGCCAGTAGCGCCCCCGGGGAGCTGTTTTTT.

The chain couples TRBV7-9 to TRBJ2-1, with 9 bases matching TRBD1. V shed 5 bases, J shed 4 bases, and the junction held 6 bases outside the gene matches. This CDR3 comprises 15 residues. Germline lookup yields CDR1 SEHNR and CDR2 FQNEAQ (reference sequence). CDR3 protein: CASSRDRDSYNEQFF. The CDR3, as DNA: TGTGCCAGCAGCCGGGACAGGGACTCATACAATGAGCAGTTCTTC.

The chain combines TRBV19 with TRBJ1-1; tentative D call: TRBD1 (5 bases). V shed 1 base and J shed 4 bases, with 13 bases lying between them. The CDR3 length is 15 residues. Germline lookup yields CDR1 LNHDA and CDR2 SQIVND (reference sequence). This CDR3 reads CASSIGNGAGTEAFF. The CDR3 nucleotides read TGTGCCAGTAGTATAGGAAACGGGGCGGGCACTGAAGCTTTCTTT.

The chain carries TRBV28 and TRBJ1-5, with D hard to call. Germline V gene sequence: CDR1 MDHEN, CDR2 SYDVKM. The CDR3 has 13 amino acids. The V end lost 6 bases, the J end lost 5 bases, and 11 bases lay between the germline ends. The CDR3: CASRRTRDQPQHF. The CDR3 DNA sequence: TGTGCCAGCAGGCGTACAAGAGATCAGCCCCAGCATTTT. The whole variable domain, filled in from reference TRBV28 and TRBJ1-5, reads DVKVTQSSRYLVKRTGEKVFLECVQDMDHENMFWYRQDPGLGLRLIYFSYDVKMKEKGDIPEGYSVSREKKERFSLILESASTNQTSMYLCASRRTRDQPQHFGDGTRLSIL.

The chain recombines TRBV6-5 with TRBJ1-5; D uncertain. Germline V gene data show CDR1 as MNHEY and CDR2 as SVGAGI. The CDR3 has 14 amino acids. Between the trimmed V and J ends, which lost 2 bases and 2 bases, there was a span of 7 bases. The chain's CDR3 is CASSYVAGNQPQHF. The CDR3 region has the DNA TGTGCCAGCAGTTACGTCGCAGGCAATCAGCCCCAGCATTTT.

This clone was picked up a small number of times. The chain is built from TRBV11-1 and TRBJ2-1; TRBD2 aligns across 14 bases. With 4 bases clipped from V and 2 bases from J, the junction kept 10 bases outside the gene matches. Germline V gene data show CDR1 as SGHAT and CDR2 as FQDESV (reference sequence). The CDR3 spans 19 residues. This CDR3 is CASSSTTSGRGGPYNEQFF. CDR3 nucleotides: TGTGCCAGCAGCTCGACGACTAGCGGGAGGGGGGGCCCCTACAATGAGCAGTTCTTC.

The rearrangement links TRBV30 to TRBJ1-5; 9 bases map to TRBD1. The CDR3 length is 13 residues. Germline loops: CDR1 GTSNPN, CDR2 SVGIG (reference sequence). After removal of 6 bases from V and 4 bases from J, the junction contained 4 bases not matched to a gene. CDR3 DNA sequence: TGTGCCTGTTCGGGACAGGGTAATCAGCCCCAGCATTTT. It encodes CACSGQGNQPQHF.

The CDR3 sequence is CASGSGGFGNTIYF. CDR3 nucleotides: TGTGCCAGCGGGAGTGGGGGCTTCGGAAACACCATATATTTT. The rearrangement links TRBV6-1 to TRBJ1-3; the D gene is possibly TRBD1 (6 bases). V lost 8 bases to trimming and J lost 4 bases, with 15 bases between them. This CDR3 region has 14 residues. CDR1 is MNHNS and CDR2 is SASEGT in the germline V gene.

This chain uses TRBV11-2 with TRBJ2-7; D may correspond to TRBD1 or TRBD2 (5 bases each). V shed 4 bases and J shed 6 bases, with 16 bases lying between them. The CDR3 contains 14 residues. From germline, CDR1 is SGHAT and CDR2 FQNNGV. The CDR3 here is CASSWGTIPLEQYF. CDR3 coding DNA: TGTGCCAGCAGCTGGGGGACCATCCCCCTCGAGCAGTACTTC.